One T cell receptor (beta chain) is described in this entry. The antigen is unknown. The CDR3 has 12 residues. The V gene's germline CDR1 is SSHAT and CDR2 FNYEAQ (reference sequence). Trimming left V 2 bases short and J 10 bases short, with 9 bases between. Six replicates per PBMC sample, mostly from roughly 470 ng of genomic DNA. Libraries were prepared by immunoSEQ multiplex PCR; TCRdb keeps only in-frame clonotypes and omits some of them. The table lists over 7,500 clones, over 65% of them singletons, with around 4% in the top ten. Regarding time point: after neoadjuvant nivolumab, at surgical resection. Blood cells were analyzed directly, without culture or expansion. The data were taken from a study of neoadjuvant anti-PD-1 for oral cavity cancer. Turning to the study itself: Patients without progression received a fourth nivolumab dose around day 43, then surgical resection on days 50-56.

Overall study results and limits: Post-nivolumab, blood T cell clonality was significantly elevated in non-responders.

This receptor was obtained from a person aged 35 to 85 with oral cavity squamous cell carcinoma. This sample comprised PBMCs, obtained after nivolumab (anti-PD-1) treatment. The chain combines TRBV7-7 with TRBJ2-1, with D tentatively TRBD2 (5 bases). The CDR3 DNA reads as TGTGCCAGCAGCTTAAGCGGCGGGGAGCAGTTCTTC. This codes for CASSLSGGEQFF. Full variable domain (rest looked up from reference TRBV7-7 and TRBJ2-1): GAGVSQSPRYKVTKRGQDVTLRCDPISSHATLYWYQQALGQGPEFLTYFNYEAQPDKSGLPSDRFSAERPEGSISTLTIQRTEQRDSAMYRCASSLSGGEQFFGPGTRLTVL.